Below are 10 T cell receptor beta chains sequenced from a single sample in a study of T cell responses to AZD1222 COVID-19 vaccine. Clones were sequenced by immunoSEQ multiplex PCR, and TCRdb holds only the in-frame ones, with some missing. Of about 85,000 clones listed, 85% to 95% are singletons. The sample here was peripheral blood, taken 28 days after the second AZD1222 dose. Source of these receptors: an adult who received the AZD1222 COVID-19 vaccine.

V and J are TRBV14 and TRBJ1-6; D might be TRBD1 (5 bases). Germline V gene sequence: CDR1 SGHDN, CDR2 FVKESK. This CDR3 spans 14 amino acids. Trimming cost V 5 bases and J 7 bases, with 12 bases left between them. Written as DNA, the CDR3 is TGTGCCAGCAGCGAGACAGTGATCAATTCACCCCTCCACTTT. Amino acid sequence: CASSETVINSPLHF.

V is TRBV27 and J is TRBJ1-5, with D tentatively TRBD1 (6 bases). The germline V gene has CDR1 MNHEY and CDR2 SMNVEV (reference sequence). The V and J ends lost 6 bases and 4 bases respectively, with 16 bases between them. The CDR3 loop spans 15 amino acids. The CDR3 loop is CASSQTGLENQPQHF. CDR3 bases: TGTGCCAGCAGCCAAACAGGGTTAGAAAATCAGCCCCAGCATTTT.

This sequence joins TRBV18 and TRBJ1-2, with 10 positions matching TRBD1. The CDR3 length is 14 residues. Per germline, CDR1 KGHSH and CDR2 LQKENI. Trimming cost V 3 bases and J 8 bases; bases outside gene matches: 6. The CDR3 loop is CASSPPGQGIGYTF. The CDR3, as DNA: TGTGCCAGCTCACCTCCGGGACAGGGGATCGGCTACACCTTC.

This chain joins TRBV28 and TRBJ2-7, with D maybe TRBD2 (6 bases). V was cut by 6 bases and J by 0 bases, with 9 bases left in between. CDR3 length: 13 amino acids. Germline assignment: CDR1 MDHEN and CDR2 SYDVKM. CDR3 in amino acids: CASRPGSSYEQYF. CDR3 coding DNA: TGTGCCAGCAGACCCGGGAGCTCCTACGAGCAGTACTTC.

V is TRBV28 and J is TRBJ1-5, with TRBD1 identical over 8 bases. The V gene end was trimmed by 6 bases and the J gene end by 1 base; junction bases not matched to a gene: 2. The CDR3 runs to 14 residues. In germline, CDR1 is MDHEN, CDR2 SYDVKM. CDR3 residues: CASRGQGSNQPQHF. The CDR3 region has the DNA TGTGCCAGCAGAGGACAGGGAAGCAATCAGCCCCAGCATTTT.

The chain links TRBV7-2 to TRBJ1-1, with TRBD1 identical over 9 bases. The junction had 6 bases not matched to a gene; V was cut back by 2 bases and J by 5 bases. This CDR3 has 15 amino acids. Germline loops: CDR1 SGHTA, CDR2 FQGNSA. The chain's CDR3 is CASSLKGQGSTEAFF. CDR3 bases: TGTGCCAGCAGCTTAAAAGGACAGGGGTCGACTGAAGCTTTCTTT.

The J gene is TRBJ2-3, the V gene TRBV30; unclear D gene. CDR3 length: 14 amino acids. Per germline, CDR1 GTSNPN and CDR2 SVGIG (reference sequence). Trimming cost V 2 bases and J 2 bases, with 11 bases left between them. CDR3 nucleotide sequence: TGTGCCTGGAGTAAGGGCAGTCACACAGATACGCAGTATTTT. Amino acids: CAWSKGSHTDTQYF.

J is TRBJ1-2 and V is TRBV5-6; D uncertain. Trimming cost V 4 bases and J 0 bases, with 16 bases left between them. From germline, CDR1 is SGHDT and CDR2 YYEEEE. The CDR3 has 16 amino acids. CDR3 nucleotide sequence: TGTGCCAGCAGCCCGACGGCAGTGGGAGCTAACTATGGCTACACCTTC. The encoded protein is CASSPTAVGANYGYTF.

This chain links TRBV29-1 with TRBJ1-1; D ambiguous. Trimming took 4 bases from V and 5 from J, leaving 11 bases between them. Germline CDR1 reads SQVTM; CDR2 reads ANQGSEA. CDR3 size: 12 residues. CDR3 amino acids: CSVASTGTEAFF. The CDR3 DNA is TGCAGCGTTGCCTCGACGGGAACTGAAGCTTTCTTT.

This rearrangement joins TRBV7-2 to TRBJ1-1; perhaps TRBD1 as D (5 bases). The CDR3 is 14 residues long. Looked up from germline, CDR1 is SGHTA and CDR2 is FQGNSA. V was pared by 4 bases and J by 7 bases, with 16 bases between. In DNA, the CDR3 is TGTGCCAGCAGCTCTTACACAGGCGGTGATGAAGCTTTCTTT. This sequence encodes CASSSYTGGDEAFF.